The clone carrying this T cell receptor beta chain was recorded a few times. Its antigen is still unknown. Regarding treatment: oral pan-JAK inhibitor, 5-10 mg twice daily. This specimen belongs to a study of CD8+ T cells in alopecia areata. Extraction and reverse transcription of RNA yielded cDNA as the sequencing template. Using immunoSEQ multiplex PCR, the repertoire was profiled, and TCRdb retains in-frame clones only, with some absent. The sample lists around 60,000 clones, around 42% occurring once. Regarding the study as a whole: Patients shared TCRs less clearly than mice did, possibly owing to HLA.

The source was CD8+ T cells sorted from blood, collected at roughly week 36, from a patient treated with tofacitinib. This sequence originates from a human donor with alopecia areata.

CDR3 DNA: TGTGCCAGCAGCCATCGACAGGAGACTTTATATGGCTACACCTTC. Protein sequence: CASSHRQETLYGYTF. The chain is built from TRBV7-9 and TRBJ1-2, with D perhaps TRBD1 (6 bases). CDR3 size: 15 residues. Germline CDR1 reads SEHNR; CDR2 reads FQNEAQ (reference sequence). V was cut by 5 bases and J by 5 bases, with 18 bases left in between.